These 29 T cell receptor beta chains share one sample of origin, sequenced in a study of PD-L1 blockade in urothelial cancer. The repertoire was sequenced with immunoSEQ multiplex PCR; TCRdb's copy has only in-frame clones and lacks some. The sample lists some 53,000 clones; about three quarters were seen once. Noted time point: pretreatment peripheral blood. The sample in question was PBMCs, obtained around atezolizumab (anti-PD-L1) treatment. The receptors derive from a man between 65 and 85 years old with urothelial cancer.

This clone was seen only a few times. CDR3 region: CASSLVVAGDAGELFF. CDR3 coding DNA: TGTGCCAGCAGCTTGGTGGTAGCGGGAGACGCCGGGGAGCTGTTTTTT. The J gene is TRBJ2-2, the V gene TRBV5-6; 9 bases agree with TRBD2. The length of the CDR3 is 16 residues. Germline values: CDR1 SGHDT, CDR2 YYEEEE. Unmatched junction bases numbered 6, after V lost 0 bases and J lost 6 bases.

This rearrangement joins TRBV4-3 to TRBJ2-3; 10 nucleotides agree with TRBD2. Germline trimming cut 0 bases from V and 5 bases from J; bases unmatched to any gene: 11. This CDR3 has 18 amino acids. Germline V gene sequence: CDR1 LGHNA, CDR2 YSLEER. CDR3 sequence (DNA): TGCGCCAGCAGCCAAGAGTCGTGGCTAGCGGGAGCGCTAGATACGCAGTATTTT. Residues: CASSQESWLAGALDTQYF.

This clone has a handful of counts. The V gene is TRBV7-8, the J gene TRBJ2-3; maybe TRBD2 (6 bases). Trimming took off 3 bases at V and 5 bases at J, with 18 bases between the two ends. This CDR3 has 16 residues. Germline V gene sequence: CDR1 SGHVS, CDR2 FQNEAQ. The DNA of the CDR3 is TGTGCCAGCAGCTTGCTGAATCGGGAGCAGGGAGATACGCAGTATTTT. Its translation: CASSLLNREQGDTQYF.

The rearrangement uses TRBV6-1 and TRBJ2-7, with a weak D call TRBD2 (6 bases). CDR1 is MNHNS, CDR2 SASEGT, per germline. The CDR3 is 12 amino acids. V shed 3 bases and J shed 4 bases, with 7 bases lying between them. CDR3 loop: CASSDGRYEQYF. For the CDR3, the DNA is TGTGCCAGCAGTGACGGGAGATACGAGCAGTACTTC.

The rearrangement links TRBV5-1 to TRBJ2-5; no firm D call. V was shortened by 2 bases and J by 5 bases, with 4 bases between the two germline ends. CDR3 length: 11 amino acids. CDR1 is SGHRS, CDR2 YFSETQ, per germline. This CDR3 reads CASSFGETQYF. CDR3 in DNA: TGCGCCAGCAGCTTCGGGGAGACCCAGTACTTC.

This clone has a single count. The J gene is TRBJ1-5, the V gene TRBV10-3; TRBD1 matches at 10 bases. The V gene end was trimmed by 6 bases and the J gene end by 4 bases; junction bases not matched to a gene: 6. Germline CDR1 is ENHRY and CDR2 is SYGVKD. This CDR3 spans 15 amino acids. This chain's CDR3 is CAIRSDRGGNQPQHF. The CDR3 nucleotides read TGTGCCATCAGATCGGACAGGGGGGGGAATCAGCCCCAGCATTTT.

The genes are TRBV5-1 and TRBJ2-3; 10 positions agree with TRBD2. Trimming at V came to 3 bases and at J to 4 bases, leaving 2 bases not matched to a gene. The CDR3 has 14 residues. CDR1 SGHRS and CDR2 YFSETQ come from the germline V gene. The CDR3 is CASSYGLAADTQYF. In DNA, the CDR3 is TGCGCCAGCAGCTATGGACTAGCGGCAGATACGCAGTATTTT.

The CDR3 DNA reads as TGCGCCAGCAGCCTTAGTTTACCACCAGGTACCTACGAGCAGTACTTC. It translates to CASSLSLPPGTYEQYF. The chain links TRBV4-3 to TRBJ2-7, with D uncertain. Trimming cost V 4 bases and J 2 bases, with 18 bases left between them. CDR1 is LGHNA, CDR2 YSLEER, per germline. This CDR3 spans 16 amino acids.

CDR3 amino acids: CACPLTSGSTDTQYF. The CDR3, as DNA: TGTGCCTGTCCCCTGACTAGCGGGAGCACAGATACGCAGTATTTT. This chain links TRBV30 with TRBJ2-3; 10 positions agree with TRBD2. Germline V lookup: CDR1 GTSNPN, CDR2 SVGIG (reference sequence). Trimming cost V 6 bases and J 0 bases; bases outside gene matches: 6. CDR3 length equals 15 residues.

The gene calls are TRBV7-2 and TRBJ1-2, with D possibly TRBD1 on 5 matching bases. The V gene lost 4 bases and the J gene lost 6 bases, with 21 bases spanning the gap. Germline V CDR1 and CDR2: SGHTA, FQGNSA. CDR3 length: 16 residues. DNA for the CDR3: TGTGCCAGCAGCTCCCCCGGCAGGGTGGGAATAGATGGCTACACCTTC. It specifies CASSSPGRVGIDGYTF. Variable domain in full (rest from reference TRBV7-2 and TRBJ1-2): GAGVSQSPSNKVTEKGKDVELRCDPISGHTALYWYRQSLGQGLEFLIYFQGNSAPDKSGLPSDRFSAERTGGSVSTLTIQRTQQEDSAVYLCASSSPGRVGIDGYTFGSGTRLTVV.

This clone showed up just a few times. The V and J genes are TRBV5-1 and TRBJ1-1; unclear D gene. Trimming took 2 bases from V and 3 from J, leaving 8 bases between them. Germline-derived CDR1 and CDR2 are SGHRS and YFSETQ. The CDR3 loop spans 13 amino acids. CDR3 region: CASSFTVDTEAFF. CDR3 coding DNA: TGCGCCAGCAGCTTCACGGTAGACACTGAAGCTTTCTTT.

This clone occurred once. This chain uses TRBV5-1 with TRBJ2-6; weak D call: TRBD1 (6 bases). CDR1 is SGHRS and CDR2 is YFSETQ in the germline V gene. CDR3 length: 18 residues. Trimming stripped 0 bases from V and 0 bases from J, with 13 bases between. The CDR3 here is CASSLVGQLSSGANVLTF. CDR3 DNA: TGCGCCAGCAGCTTGGTAGGACAGCTGAGCTCTGGGGCCAACGTCCTGACTTTC. The entire variable domain, with the rest obtained from reference TRBV5-1 and TRBJ2-6, is as follows: KAGVTQTPRYLIKTRGQQVTLSCSPISGHRSVSWYQQTPGQGLQFLFEYFSETQRNKGNFPGRFSGRQFSNSRSEMNVSTLELGDSALYLCASSLVGQLSSGANVLTFGAGSRLTVL.

The chain uses TRBV2 and TRBJ1-5; no clear D. Deletions cut 3 bases from V and 9 bases from J, with 15 bases between. CDR1 SNHLY and CDR2 FYNNEI come from the germline V gene. The CDR3 length is 14 residues. CDR3 residues: CASSDDTAAWPQHF. The CDR3 DNA reads TGTGCCAGCAGTGACGACACAGCCGCATGGCCCCAGCATTTT.

The chain couples TRBV6-5 to TRBJ2-7, with a tentative D call TRBD2 (6 bases). This CDR3 has 14 amino acids. The V gene's germline CDR1 is MNHEY and CDR2 SVGAGI. The V end lost 2 bases, the J end lost 5 bases, and 13 bases lay between the germline ends. In nucleotides, the CDR3 is TGTGCCAGCAGTTACCGGGACTCGGGAGACGAGCAGTACTTC. Translating it yields CASSYRDSGDEQYF.

The chain carries TRBV7-3 and TRBJ2-1, with D perhaps matching TRBD1 (5 bases). Per the germline V gene, CDR1 is SGHTA and CDR2 is FQGTGA. This CDR3 contains 16 residues. Trimming removed 4 bases at V and 0 bases at J, with 13 bases between. The CDR3 sequence: CASSSGQPSSYNEQFF. CDR3 DNA sequence: TGTGCCAGCAGCTCCGGACAACCGAGCTCCTACAATGAGCAGTTCTTC.

The chain joins TRBV9 to TRBJ2-3; 13 bases are a match to TRBD2. From germline, CDR1 is SGDLS and CDR2 YYNGEE. Trimming took 0 bases from V and 3 from J; bases not matched to a gene: 1. The CDR3 length is 16 residues. The CDR3 nucleotides are TGTGCCAGCAGCGTAGGACTAGCGGGAGGTACAGATACGCAGTATTTT. Encoded protein: CASSVGLAGGTDTQYF.

The rearrangement uses TRBV2 and TRBJ2-1; TRBD2 matches at 12 bases. Germline values: CDR1 SNHLY, CDR2 FYNNEI. The CDR3 is made up of 15 amino acids. V gave up 6 bases and J gave up 6 bases; unmatched junction bases: 6. CDR3 bases: TGTGCCAGCAGCCCGACTAGCGGGAGCTTCAATGAGCAGTTCTTC. It translates to CASSPTSGSFNEQFF.

The J gene is TRBJ2-2, the V gene TRBV9; TRBD1 matches 9 bases. V lost 4 bases and J lost 4; bases outside the gene matches: 14. Germline V gene sequence: CDR1 SGDLS, CDR2 YYNGEE. The CDR3 runs to 18 residues. CDR3 protein: CASSPSIPGTGSTGELFF. The CDR3 bases are TGTGCCAGCAGCCCCTCAATTCCCGGGACAGGGAGCACCGGGGAGCTGTTTTTT. Full variable domain (missing parts from reference TRBV9 and TRBJ2-2): DSGVTQTPKHLITATGQRVTLRCSPRSGDLSVYWYQQSLDQGLQFLIQYYNGEERAKGNILERFSAQQFPDLHSELNLSSLELGDSALYFCASSPSIPGTGSTGELFFGEGSRLTVL.

This clone turned up a few times. The chain employs TRBV25-1 and TRBJ1-2; D not resolved. This CDR3 has 16 amino acids. CDR1 and CDR2 (germline): MGHDK, SYGVNS. Trimming took 6 bases from V and 3 from J, leaving 20 bases between them. CDR3: CASSPNSGSGDYGYTF. The CDR3 nucleotides are TGTGCCAGCAGCCCGAACTCGGGGTCGGGCGACTATGGCTACACCTTC.

This clone was counted at least ten times. The chain links TRBV7-8 to TRBJ2-3; perhaps TRBD2 as D (5 bases). Germline lookup yields CDR1 SGHVS and CDR2 FQNEAQ. V was trimmed by 5 bases and J by 0 bases, leaving 12 bases between them. This CDR3 has 15 residues. CDR3 coding DNA: TGTGCCAGCAGCACCCGGGATCGAAGCACAGATACGCAGTATTTT. As protein: CASSTRDRSTDTQYF.

This chain links TRBV12-5 with TRBJ2-7, with a possible D match to TRBD2 (6 bases). V lost 1 base to trimming and J lost 3 bases, with 16 bases between them. Looked up from germline, CDR1 is LGHNT and CDR2 is FRNRAP. The length of the CDR3 is 16 residues. CDR3 in amino acids: CASGLDLGTGRYEQYF. The CDR3 nucleotides read TGTGCTAGTGGTTTGGATCTTGGGACTGGCCGCTACGAGCAGTACTTC.

This clone was detected many times. This chain links TRBV29-1 with TRBJ2-1, with a weak D call TRBD2 (5 bases). The CDR3 length is 13 residues. Trimming removed 7 bases at V and 5 bases at J, with 15 bases between. CDR1 SQVTM and CDR2 ANQGSEA come from the germline V gene. The CDR3 sequence: CSARPRGDNEQFF. CDR3 in DNA: TGCAGCGCCCGACCCCGGGGAGACAATGAGCAGTTCTTC.

The chain joins TRBV2 to TRBJ1-6; D remains ambiguous. This CDR3 comprises 14 residues. The V gene's germline CDR1 is SNHLY and CDR2 FYNNEI. V was clipped by 10 bases and J by 9 bases, with 19 bases between them. The CDR3 is CATGGRPAGSPLHF. Written as DNA, the CDR3 is TGTGCCACGGGCGGTAGGCCTGCGGGTTCACCCCTCCACTTT.

The chain joins TRBV7-2 to TRBJ2-5; no firm D call. With 6 bases removed from V and 5 bases from J, the gap between germline ends came to 7 bases. The CDR3 contains 11 residues. The V gene's germline CDR1 is SGHTA and CDR2 FQGNSA. CDR3 amino acids: CASSILETQYF. In nucleotides, the CDR3 is TGTGCCAGCAGTATACTGGAGACCCAGTACTTC.

V and J are TRBV5-1 and TRBJ2-2; D is possibly TRBD1 (6 bases). Trimming removed 1 base from V and 3 bases from J, with 10 bases in between. There are 15 residues in the CDR3. Germline V lookup: CDR1 SGHRS, CDR2 YFSETQ. In nucleotides, the CDR3 is TGCGCCAGCAGCTTGTTGGCAGGGGACACCGGGGAGCTGTTTTTT. Protein: CASSLLAGDTGELFF.

For the CDR3, the DNA is TGCAGCGCTCTGGGGACACGGAACACCGGGGAGCTGTTTTTT. Translated: CSALGTRNTGELFF. The V and J genes are TRBV29-1 and TRBJ2-2, with D tentatively TRBD1 (6 bases). From germline, CDR1 is SQVTM and CDR2 ANQGSEA. The CDR3 contains 14 residues. Trimming removed 7 bases from V and 1 base from J, with 13 bases in between.

The chain employs TRBV6-6 and TRBJ1-2; no reliable D call. The V end was cut by 6 bases, the J end by 3 bases, with 17 bases between. CDR3 length equals 15 residues. Germline V gives CDR1 MNHNY, CDR2 SVGAGI (reference sequence). The CDR3: CASSRVVRVDYGYTF. CDR3 bases: TGTGCCAGCAGCCGGGTGGTGAGGGTGGACTATGGCTACACCTTC.

This chain links TRBV28 with TRBJ1-5; D may be TRBD1 (5 bases). Germline CDR1 is MDHEN and CDR2 is SYDVKM. V shed 3 bases and J shed 3 bases, with 12 bases lying between them. The CDR3 contains 15 residues. The CDR3 DNA sequence: TGTGCCAGCAGTTTTTATAGGGGTAACAATCAGCCCCAGCATTTT. Translated: CASSFYRGNNQPQHF.

J is TRBJ2-2 and V is TRBV6-6; no definite D call. The V gene's germline CDR1 is MNHNY and CDR2 SVGAGI (reference sequence). Between the trimmed V and J ends, which lost 8 bases and 0 bases, there was a span of 13 bases. There are 15 residues in the CDR3. The CDR3 nucleotides read TGTGCCAGCGGCAAAGAGCGCGCGAACACCGGGGAGCTGTTTTTT. This encodes CASGKERANTGELFF.